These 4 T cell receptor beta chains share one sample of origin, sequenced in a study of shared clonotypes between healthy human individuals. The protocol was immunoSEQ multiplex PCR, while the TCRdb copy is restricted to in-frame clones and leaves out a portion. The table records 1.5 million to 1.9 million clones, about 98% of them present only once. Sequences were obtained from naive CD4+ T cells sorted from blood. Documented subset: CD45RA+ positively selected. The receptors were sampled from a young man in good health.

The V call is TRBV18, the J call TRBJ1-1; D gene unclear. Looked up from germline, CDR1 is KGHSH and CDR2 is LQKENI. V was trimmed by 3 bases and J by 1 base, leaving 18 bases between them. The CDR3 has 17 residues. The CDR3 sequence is CASSPVAIQRSNTEAFF. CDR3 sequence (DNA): TGTGCCAGCTCACCCGTCGCCATACAGCGGTCGAACACTGAAGCTTTCTTT.

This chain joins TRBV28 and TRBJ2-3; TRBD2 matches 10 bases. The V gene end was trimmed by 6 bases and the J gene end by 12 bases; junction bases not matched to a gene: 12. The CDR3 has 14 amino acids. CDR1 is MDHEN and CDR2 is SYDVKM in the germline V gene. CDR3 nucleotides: TGTGCCAGCAGAACGGGGAAGACTAGCGGGCAACAGTATTTT. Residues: CASRTGKTSGQQYF.

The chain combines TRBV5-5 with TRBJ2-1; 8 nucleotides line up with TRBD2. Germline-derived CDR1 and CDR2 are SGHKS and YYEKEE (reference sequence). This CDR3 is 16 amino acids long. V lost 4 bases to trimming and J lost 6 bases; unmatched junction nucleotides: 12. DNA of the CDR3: TGTGCCAGCAGCATCTTGACTAGCGAAGCGCGCAATGAGCAGTTCTTC. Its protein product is CASSILTSEARNEQFF.

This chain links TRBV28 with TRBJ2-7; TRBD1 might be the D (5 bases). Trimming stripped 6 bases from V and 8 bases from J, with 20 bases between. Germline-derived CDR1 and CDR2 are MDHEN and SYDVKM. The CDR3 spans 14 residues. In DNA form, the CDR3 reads TGTGCCAGCAGCCCCCATGGGTCAGGGCGGCAGCAGTACTTC. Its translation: CASSPHGSGRQQYF. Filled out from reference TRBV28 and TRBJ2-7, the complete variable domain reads DVKVTQSSRYLVKRTGEKVFLECVQDMDHENMFWYRQDPGLGLRLIYFSYDVKMKEKGDIPEGYSVSREKKERFSLILESASTNQTSMYLCASSPHGSGRQQYFGPGTRLTVT.